These T cell receptor beta chains were read from a single sample in a study of OX40 agonist ivuxolimab in advanced cancers. Measured with immunoSEQ multiplex PCR; TCRdb has only the in-frame clones, and not every one. The sample records roughly 86,000 clones, 90% to 95% being singletons. The material was CD4+ or CD8+ T cells sorted from blood, obtained in a trial of the OX40 agonist ivuxolimab. These receptors originate from an adult with an advanced solid tumor such as melanoma, head and neck, liver or kidney cancer. The CDR3 runs from the conserved cysteine through the conserved F or W. The D gene is left open where the match is weak. Clone size is not always given. Where it is, it says once, few, many or a class for expanded clones.

>-|TRBJ1-1|-|TRBV10-3
TGTGCCATCAGTCGGTCGCAGAAGAACACTGAAGCTTTCTTT
CAISRSQKNTEAFF
>-|TRBJ2-7|TRBD2|TRBV18
TGTGCCAGCTCACTAACTCTAGCGGGAGCTTCCCACGAGCAGTACTTC
CASSLTLAGASHEQYF
>once|TRBJ1-2|TRBD1|TRBV27
TGTGCCAGCAGTTTAACGACAGGGGGGAACTATGGCTACACCTTC
CASSLTTGGNYGYTF
>-|TRBJ1-1|-|TRBV11-3
TGTGCCAGCAGCTTAGGGGGAGAGATGAACACTGAAGCTTTCTTT
CASSLGGEMNTEAFF
>once|TRBJ2-7|-|TRBV14
TGTGCCAGCAGCCAATCGGTTTTTTACGAGCAGTACTTC
CASSQSVFYEQYF
>-|TRBJ2-2|-|TRBV19
TGTGCCAGTAGGCCCGGGACACTGAACACCGGGGAGCTGTTTTTT
CASRPGTLNTGELFF
>-|TRBJ2-6|-|TRBV2
TGTGCCAGCAGTTGGGCGGCCCCCCACTCTGGGGCCAACGTCCTGACTTTC
CASSWAAPHSGANVLTF
>-|TRBJ2-7|-|TRBV5-1
TGCGCCAGCAGCCAATCCCTGGCCGGCGAGCAGTACTTC
CASSQSLAGEQYF
>-|TRBJ2-3|-|TRBV20-1
TGCAGTGCTAGTGGAGATACGCAGTATTTT
CSASGDTQYF
>-|TRBJ1-4|-|TRBV5-4
TGTGCCAGCAGCCTTGAGGGTTCGACTAATGAAAAACTGTTTTTT
CASSLEGSTNEKLFF
>-|TRBJ1-6|-|TRBV2
TGTGCCAGTCGAGGGTTCTCCTATAATTCACCCCTCCACTTT
CASRGFSYNSPLHF
>-|TRBJ2-7|-|TRBV10-1
TGCGCCAGCAGTGAGTCCCAGGCGACCTACGAGCAGTACTTC
CASSESQATYEQYF
>-|TRBJ2-5|TRBD1|TRBV14
TGTGCCAGCAGCCGGTATGGCAGGGGGAGCCAAGAGACCCAGTACTTC
CASSRYGRGSQETQYF
>-|TRBJ2-2|-|TRBV30
TGTGCCTGGAGTAGTCCGGCGAACACCGGGGAGCTGTTTTTT
CAWSSPANTGELFF
>-|TRBJ1-2|TRBD1|TRBV30
TGTGCCTGGAGTCCACAGGGGAACTATGGCTACACCTTC
CAWSPQGNYGYTF
>-|TRBJ2-3|TRBD2|TRBV5-4
TGTGCCAGCAGCTTGGCGGCGGGGGGCACAGATACGCAGTATTTT
CASSLAAGGTDTQYF
>-|TRBJ2-7|-|TRBV2
TGTGCCAGCAAGTCCCACGAGCAGTACTTC
CASKSHEQYF
>-|TRBJ1-6|-|TRBV27
TGTGCCAGCAGTTTAACGGCGAGCTCCTATAATTCACCCCTCCACTTT
CASSLTASSYNSPLHF
>-|TRBJ2-3|TRBD2|TRBV19
TGTGCCAGTAGTCCCCGGACTAGCGGGAGTGCAGATACGCAGTATTTT
CASSPRTSGSADTQYF
>-|TRBJ2-3|TRBD2|TRBV28
TGTGCCAGCAGGGTGACTAGCGGGAGCACAGATACGCAGTATTTT
CASRVTSGSTDTQYF
>-|TRBJ2-7|TRBD2|TRBV7-2
TGTGCCAGCAGCTTAGGCGGGGGGACCTCCTACGAGCAGTACTTC
CASSLGGGTSYEQYF
>-|TRBJ2-1|TRBD2|TRBV29-1
TGCAGCGTTGAAGGGACTAGCGGCCAGCAGTTCTTC
CSVEGTSGQQFF
>-|TRBJ2-3|-|TRBV19
TGTGCCAGTAGTCCTGGAGCCCCTAGCACAGATACGCAGTATTTT
CASSPGAPSTDTQYF
>-|TRBJ2-3|-|TRBV7-2
TGTGCCAGCAGCTTAGTTAGTGCCATTCAACAAGATACGCAGTATTTT
CASSLVSAIQQDTQYF
>-|TRBJ1-2|-|TRBV27
TGTGCCAGCAGTTTATCGATAGCATACGGCGGCTACACCTTC
CASSLSIAYGGYTF
>once|TRBJ2-6|TRBD2|TRBV19
TGTGCCAGTACCTCCCGGGCTAGCGGATACTCTGGGGCCAACGTCCTGACTTTC
CASTSRASGYSGANVLTF
>once|TRBJ1-1|-|TRBV28
TGTGCCAGCAACCTGCGCACTGAAGCTTTCTTT
CASNLRTEAFF
>-|TRBJ1-1|TRBD1|TRBV5-5
TGTGCCAGCAGCCATCGGGACAGAACGAACACTGAAGCTTTCTTT
CASSHRDRTNTEAFF
>-|TRBJ2-5|TRBD1|TRBV30
TGTGCCTGGAGTTCCTACAGGGGGCCTGGGGAGACCCAGTACTTC
CAWSSYRGPGETQYF
>-|TRBJ2-3|TRBD2|TRBV5-5
TGTGCCACCTCGAACCGGGCGGGAGGCTCCGACACAGATACGCAGTATTTT
CATSNRAGGSDTDTQYF
>-|TRBJ2-7|TRBD2|TRBV28
TGTGCCAGCAGTTTATGGGCAGAGGGCGGCGGGAGATCCCGCGAGCAGTACTTC
CASSLWAEGGGRSREQYF
>once|TRBJ2-7|TRBD1|TRBV5-4
TGTGCCAGCAGCTCCGGACAGGCCCCCTACGAGCAGTACTTC
CASSSGQAPYEQYF
>-|TRBJ2-7|-|TRBV6-5
TGTGCCAGCAGTTACGTACAGAATTACGAGCAGTACTTC
CASSYVQNYEQYF
>-|TRBJ1-2|-|TRBV28
TGTGCCAGCAGTTCGGGATTTCAGGGGAGCGTTTATGGCTACACCTTC
CASSSGFQGSVYGYTF
>-|TRBJ1-5|-|TRBV19
TGTGCCAGTAGTACAGGCGTTAACAATCAGCCCCAGCATTTT
CASSTGVNNQPQHF
>-|TRBJ2-5|TRBD2|TRBV10-1
TGCGCCAGCGGGGGACTAGCGATGGAGACCCAGTACTTC
CASGGLAMETQYF
>-|TRBJ2-2|TRBD2|TRBV11-2
TGTGCCAGCAGGGAGTCAGCGGGAGTGGGCGGGGAGCTGTTTTTT
CASRESAGVGGELFF
>-|TRBJ1-2|-|TRBV4-2
TGTGCCAGCAGCCAAGTGAGTGGGGGGGAGTCTTATGGCTACACCTTC
CASSQVSGGESYGYTF
>-|TRBJ2-3|TRBD2|TRBV13
TGTGCCAGCAGCTTAGCGGGACTAGCGGATTCTAGCACAGATACGCAGTATTTT
CASSLAGLADSSTDTQYF
>-|TRBJ2-7|-|TRBV29-1
TGCAGCGTTGAAGGGGAGAGGAGCACCTACGAGCAGTACTTC
CSVEGERSTYEQYF
>-|TRBJ2-1|-|TRBV19
TGTGCCAGTAGTGATCAGGGACTGGAAATATACAATGAGCAGTTCTTC
CASSDQGLEIYNEQFF
>-|TRBJ2-3|-|TRBV5-1
TGCGCCAGCAGCACCAGGGGCCAGTATACAGATACGCAGTATTTT
CASSTRGQYTDTQYF
>-|TRBJ1-2|-|TRBV30
TGTGCCTGGAGAAACAGATTGAGTTATGGCTACACCTTC
CAWRNRLSYGYTF